This is a list of T cell receptor beta chains from one sample in a study of blood T cells in healthy people across ages. TCRdb recomputed calls from the 5' RACE reads with MiXCR, one row per CDR3 protein. Found here are around 1,900,000 distinct CDR3 sequences, more than 35% of them singletons; the top ten hold approximately 22%. The source material was blood. These receptors all come from a human donor in good health. Each CDR3 is given with its conserved first and last residue. D genes are given only for firm matches. Some rows have no size entry. The others give once, few or many, or a class for an expanded clone.

size: NA
V: TRBV28
J: TRBJ2-5
D: NA
CDR3: CASSLWDRDTEETQYF
DNA: TGTGCCAGCAGTTTATGGGACCGGGACACAGAAGAGACCCAGTACTTC

size: once
V: TRBV20-1
J: TRBJ2-3
D: NA
CDR3: CSASVVSTDTQYF
DNA: TGCAGTGCTAGTGTAGTTAGCACAGATACGCAGTATTTT

size: few
V: TRBV9
J: TRBJ2-7
D: NA
CDR3: CASSPVEQSEQYF
DNA: TGTGCCAGCAGCCCGGTGGAACAGAGCGAGCAGTACTTC

size: NA
V: TRBV10-3
J: TRBJ1-1
D: NA
CDR3: CATTGSIAEAFF
DNA: TGTGCCACCACTGGTAGTATCGCTGAAGCTTTCTTT

size: few
V: TRBV2
J: TRBJ2-3
D: NA
CDR3: CASFRFETDTQYF
DNA: TGTGCCAGCTTCCGATTCGAAACCGATACGCAGTATTTT

size: NA
V: TRBV28
J: TRBJ1-5
D: TRBD1
CDR3: CASSYFSGQGGQPQHF
DNA: TGTGCCAGCAGTTACTTCAGCGGACAGGGCGGTCAGCCCCAGCATTTT

size: NA
V: TRBV28
J: TRBJ2-3
D: NA
CDR3: CARLRGSSTDTQYF
DNA: TGTGCCAGACTCCGGGGGTCTAGCACAGATACGCAGTATTTT

size: few
V: TRBV28
J: TRBJ2-7
D: NA
CDR3: CASSSPGTPEEEQYF
DNA: TGTGCCAGCAGTTCTCCCGGGACCCCCGAGGAGGAGCAGTACTTC

size: few
V: TRBV5-1
J: TRBJ2-5
D: TRBD2
CDR3: CASSLETSEGWETQYF
DNA: TGCGCCAGCAGCTTGGAAACTAGCGAAGGGTGGGAGACCCAGTACTTC

size: NA
V: TRBV5-1
J: TRBJ1-2
D: NA
CDR3: CASSLEGNLNYGYTF
DNA: TGCGCCAGCAGCTTGGAAGGAAACCTCAACTATGGCTACACCTTC

size: NA
V: TRBV12-3/TRBV12-4
J: TRBJ1-2
D: NA
CDR3: CASSLRLGRASGYGYTF
DNA: TGTGCCAGCAGTTTAAGGTTGGGACGGGCCTCAGGCTATGGCTACACCTTC

size: NA
V: TRBV20-1
J: TRBJ1-5
D: NA
CDR3: CSARSLSYSNQPQHF
DNA: TGCAGCGCTAGATCCCTCTCCTATAGCAATCAGCCCCAGCATTTT

size: few
V: TRBV4-3
J: TRBJ2-4
D: NA
CDR3: CASSHGTLSENIQYF
DNA: TGCGCCAGCAGCCATGGGACCTTGAGTGAAAACATTCAGTACTTC

size: few
V: TRBV5-5
J: TRBJ2-5
D: NA
CDR3: CASSRPTGYQETQYF
DNA: TGTGCCAGCAGCCGGCCTACAGGGTACCAAGAGACCCAGTACTTC

size: NA
V: TRBV3-1
J: TRBJ1-2
D: NA
CDR3: CASSQTYNYGYTF
DNA: TGTGCCAGCAGCCAAACCTACAACTATGGCTACACCTTC

size: many
V: TRBV7-9
J: TRBJ1-2
D: NA
CDR3: CASSLRDGYGYTF
DNA: TGTGCCAGCAGCTTACGAGACGGCTATGGCTACACCTTC

size: few
V: TRBV29-1
J: TRBJ1-6
D: TRBD1
CDR3: CSVGDSPALHF
DNA: TGCAGCGTTGGGGACAGCCCGGCCCTCCACTTT

size: NA
V: TRBV7-9
J: TRBJ1-2
D: TRBD1
CDR3: CASSGGQGFHGYTF
DNA: TGTGCCAGCAGCGGGGGACAGGGGTTTCATGGCTACACCTTC

size: NA
V: TRBV5-1
J: TRBJ2-2
D: NA
CDR3: CASSLEVIGGSGTGELFF
DNA: TGCGCCAGCAGCTTGGAGGTTATCGGTGGTTCAGGCACCGGGGAGCTGTTTTTT

size: few
V: TRBV2
J: TRBJ2-5
D: NA
CDR3: CASISGVQETQYF
DNA: TGTGCCAGCATCTCGGGCGTCCAAGAGACCCAGTACTTC

size: NA
V: TRBV20-1
J: TRBJ1-5
D: NA
CDR3: CSARTPGEPQHF
DNA: TGCAGTGCTAGAACCCCGGGAGAGCCCCAGCATTTT

size: few
V: TRBV18
J: TRBJ1-1
D: NA
CDR3: CASSPARDTEAFF
DNA: TGTGCCAGCTCACCGGCCCGGGACACTGAAGCTTTCTTT